The 11 T cell receptor beta chains reported below all come from one sample, sequenced in a study of blood T cell repertoires in COVID-19. Clones were read by immunoSEQ multiplex PCR, and TCRdb kept only the in-frame ones, dropping some. The table shows some 220,000 clones, with less than 90% occurring only once. The specimen sequenced was peripheral blood. The receptor set was obtained from a woman over 75 with active or convalescent COVID-19.

V is TRBV19 and J is TRBJ2-4, with 9 bases identical to TRBD1. The CDR3 runs to 15 residues. Trimming took 4 bases from V and 4 from J; bases not matched to a gene: 5. Germline CDR1 and CDR2: LNHDA and SQIVND (reference sequence). The CDR3 DNA reads as TGTGCCAGTAGTACTATAGGGACAGGGAAAAACATTCAGTACTTC. It is translated as CASSTIGTGKNIQYF.

The chain has TRBV11-2 and TRBJ2-7; 8 nucleotides agree with TRBD1. This CDR3 region has 16 residues. Germline-derived CDR1 and CDR2 are SGHAT and FQNNGV. The trim removed 1 base at V and 6 bases at J, leaving 11 bases unmatched. The CDR3: CASSLGRTGMEIEQYF. The CDR3 DNA is TGTGCCAGCAGCTTAGGCCGGACAGGGATGGAGATCGAGCAGTACTTC. The complete variable domain, with remaining parts taken from reference TRBV11-2 and TRBJ2-7, reads EAGVAQSPRYKIIEKRQSVAFWCNPISGHATLYWYQQILGQGPKLLIQFQNNGVVDDSQLPKDRFSAERLKGVDSTLKIQPAKLEDSAVYLCASSLGRTGMEIEQYFGPGTRLTVT.

This clone was counted between two and nine times. The chain joins TRBV18 to TRBJ2-7, with TRBD1 matching over 8 bases. V lost 0 bases to trimming and J lost 6 bases; unmatched junction nucleotides: 4. Germline CDR1 KGHSH, CDR2 LQKENI. The CDR3 sequence is 14 residues long. The DNA of the CDR3 is TGTGCCAGCTCACCACCGGCAGGGGGCGGCGAGCAGTACTTC. Protein product: CASSPPAGGGEQYF.

This clone was seen only once. This chain links TRBV11-2 with TRBJ2-5, with D possibly TRBD1 on 6 matching bases. This CDR3 region has 13 residues. Germline CDR1 is SGHAT and CDR2 is FQNNGV. V dropped 8 bases and J dropped 6 bases, with 16 bases sitting between them. This CDR3 is CASRVGARQTQYF. DNA for the CDR3: TGTGCCAGCCGCGTGGGGGCTCGGCAGACCCAGTACTTC.

The chain employs TRBV30 and TRBJ1-6; 10 nucleotides align to TRBD1. Germline CDR1 and CDR2: GTSNPN and SVGIG (reference sequence). J gave up 11 bases and V 4 bases, and 5 bases lay outside the gene matches. The CDR3 spans 13 residues. The CDR3 protein is CAWTPGQGTPLHF. CDR3 DNA: TGTGCCTGGACCCCGGGACAGGGGACACCCCTCCACTTT.

In this sample, this clone turned up many times. The genes are TRBV2 and TRBJ1-1; no clear D. The CDR3 totals 13 residues. Germline loops: CDR1 SNHLY, CDR2 FYNNEI. V was clipped by 8 bases and J by 1 base, with 11 bases between them. CDR3 in amino acids: CASVLRGNTEAFF. The CDR3 DNA is TGTGCCAGCGTACTGCGAGGGAACACTGAAGCTTTCTTT. Variable domain in full (rest from reference TRBV2 and TRBJ1-1): EPEVTQTPSHQVTQMGQEVILRCVPISNHLYFYWYRQILGQKVEFLVSFYNNEISEKSEIFDDQFSVERPDGSNFTLKIRSTKLEDSAMYFCASVLRGNTEAFFGQGTRLTVV.

The CDR3 reads CAIRSKGIFRGDNTGELFF. The CDR3 region has the DNA TGTGCCATCCGGTCGAAGGGGATATTTAGAGGTGATAACACCGGGGAGCTGTTTTTT. The gene calls are TRBV10-3 and TRBJ2-2, with TRBD1 as a possible D gene (5 bases). Germline-derived CDR1 and CDR2 are ENHRY and SYGVKD. V was trimmed by 8 bases and J by 2 bases, leaving 27 bases between them. The length of the CDR3 is 19 residues.

This chain links TRBV19 with TRBJ1-1, with 9 bases identical to TRBD1. The ends lost 3 bases at V and 4 bases at J; junction bases unmatched: 12. There are 17 residues in the CDR3. Germline values: CDR1 LNHDA, CDR2 SQIVND (reference sequence). CDR3 sequence reads: CASSIPTGTGRITEAFF. As DNA, the CDR3 is TGTGCCAGTAGTATTCCCACCGGGACAGGGAGGATCACTGAAGCTTTCTTT.

The chain carries TRBV5-1 and TRBJ2-3; D might be TRBD1 (6 bases). Germline CDR1 is SGHRS and CDR2 is YFSETQ. This CDR3 spans 15 amino acids. V was clipped by 4 bases and J by 0 bases, with 12 bases between them. CDR3 in DNA: TGCGCCAGCAGCCAGGGGACGTCTAGCACAGATACGCAGTATTTT. Translation: CASSQGTSSTDTQYF.

This clone was detected only once. The rearrangement joins TRBV7-9 to TRBJ2-1, with 8 bases matching TRBD2. The germline gives CDR1 SEHNR, CDR2 FQNEAQ (reference sequence). J lost 0 bases, V lost 3 bases, and 4 bases had no gene match. The CDR3 is made up of 16 amino acids. The CDR3 DNA is TGTGCCAGCAGCTTCCCCCGGGGGGGCTCCTACAATGAGCAGTTCTTC. Residues: CASSFPRGGSYNEQFF.

The rearrangement uses TRBV21-1 and TRBJ2-7; the DNA was not used to check the table's D call, TRBD2. TRBV21-1 is termed a pseudogene. The CDR3 runs to 13 residues. CDR3: CASSKVLSYEQYF. CDR3 DNA: TGTGCCAGCAGCAAAGTACTATCCTACGAGCAGTACTTC.